This passage covers 28 T cell receptor beta chains from one sample sequenced in a study of shared clonotypes between healthy human individuals. TCRdb keeps only in-frame clones here, not all; method: immunoSEQ multiplex PCR. In the table there are around 1.4 million clones, 98% to 99% of which are singletons. The source material was naive CD4+ T cells sorted from blood. The subset denotes: CD45RA+ positively selected. These receptors all come from a man under 40 in good health.

This clone occurred once. The chain couples TRBV11-2 to TRBJ2-7, with D tentatively TRBD2 (6 bases). Germline V CDR1 and CDR2: SGHAT, FQNNGV. The CDR3 contains 14 residues. The V gene lost 0 bases and the J gene lost 4 bases, with 10 bases spanning the gap. The CDR3, as DNA: TGTGCCAGCAGCTTAGAGGGGGGACTGTACGAGCAGTACTTC. Translated: CASSLEGGLYEQYF.

V gene TRBV7-2 combines with J gene TRBJ2-2, with a possible D match to TRBD2 (6 bases). This CDR3 spans 16 amino acids. Germline-derived CDR1 and CDR2 are SGHTA and FQGNSA. Trimming removed 2 bases from V and 2 bases from J, with 12 bases in between. DNA of the CDR3: TGTGCCAGCAGCTTACAGGGCGGGGTTAACACCGGGGAGCTGTTTTTT. Translated, it gives CASSLQGGVNTGELFF.

In the case of this clone: Other DNA sequences of this sample code for an identical CDR3. The J gene is TRBJ1-1, the V gene TRBV11-2; maybe TRBD1 (6 bases). CDR1 is SGHAT, CDR2 FQNNGV, per germline. CDR3 length equals 13 residues. V shed 5 bases and J shed 1 base, with 8 bases lying between them. CDR3 nucleotides: TGTGCCAGCAGCGTACAGGGGAACACTGAAGCTTTCTTT. It yields the protein CASSVQGNTEAFF. The variable domain in full, completed from reference TRBV11-2 and TRBJ1-1, reads EAGVAQSPRYKIIEKRQSVAFWCNPISGHATLYWYQQILGQGPKLLIQFQNNGVVDDSQLPKDRFSAERLKGVDSTLKIQPAKLEDSAVYLCASSVQGNTEAFFGQGTRLTVV.

This clone was observed once. J is TRBJ1-1 and V is TRBV4-3; no definite D call. The CDR3 length is 15 residues. The germline V gene encodes CDR1 LGHNA and CDR2 YSLEER. V dropped 6 bases and J dropped 1 base, with 15 bases sitting between them. The CDR3 nucleotides read TGCGCCAGCAGTCCCGCCCAGGACCCGAACACTGAAGCTTTCTTT. Translated: CASSPAQDPNTEAFF.

With regard to this clone: This specimen includes other DNA sequences encoding the same CDR3. The chain has TRBV15 and TRBJ1-5; D not certain. CDR3 size: 12 residues. Trimming pared 0 bases from V and 7 bases from J, leaving 4 bases between. CDR1 is LNHNV and CDR2 is YYDKDF in the germline V gene (reference sequence). The CDR3 nucleotides read TGTGCCACCAGCAGAGATCGGCAGCCCCAGCATTTT. This sequence encodes CATSRDRQPQHF.

J is TRBJ2-1 and V is TRBV27, with D tentatively TRBD2 (6 bases). In germline, CDR1 is MNHEY, CDR2 SMNVEV (reference sequence). V lost 5 bases and J 2 bases, leaving 13 bases between the germline ends. The CDR3 spans 15 residues. CDR3 protein: CASSLEGLPYNEQFF. DNA for the CDR3: TGTGCCAGCAGTCTAGAGGGACTCCCCTACAATGAGCAGTTCTTC.

The chain is built from TRBV28 and TRBJ1-5, with a possible D match to TRBD1 (5 bases). Trimming stripped 6 bases from V and 7 bases from J, with 13 bases between. The CDR3 consists of 13 residues. From germline, CDR1 is MDHEN and CDR2 SYDVKM. In nucleotides, the CDR3 is TGTGCCAGCAGACCCAGACAGTTGCAGCCCCAGCATTTT. The encoded protein is CASRPRQLQPQHF.

This chain uses TRBV5-6 with TRBJ2-1; D remains unclear. The CDR3 is 15 amino acids. Between the trimmed V and J ends, which lost 3 bases and 4 bases, there was a span of 14 bases. The V gene's germline CDR1 is SGHDT and CDR2 YYEEEE. The chain's CDR3 is CASSYKAVGYNEQFF. The CDR3 DNA follows: TGTGCCAGCAGCTACAAGGCCGTGGGGTACAATGAGCAGTTCTTC.

The rearrangement links TRBV7-8 to TRBJ2-1; D is ambiguous. This CDR3 has 12 residues. Trimming cost V 0 bases and J 8 bases, with 5 bases left between them. Germline V CDR1 and CDR2: SGHVS, FQNEAQ. CDR3 nucleotides: TGTGCCAGCAGCTTAGCATCATATGAGCAGTTCTTC. This translates into CASSLASYEQFF.

The chain is built from TRBV6-6 and TRBJ2-5; TRBD1 matches 7 bases. Losses at the gene ends were 6 bases for V and 2 bases for J; bases not matched to a gene: 6. Germline V CDR1 and CDR2: MNHNY, SVGAGI (reference sequence). The CDR3 sequence is 14 residues long. The DNA of the CDR3 is TGTGCCAGCAGCCAGACAGGGAATCAAGAGACCCAGTACTTC. This gives the protein CASSQTGNQETQYF.

V gene TRBV30 combines with J gene TRBJ2-1; D may match TRBD1 or TRBD2 (5 bases each). This CDR3 region has 15 residues. V gave up 4 bases and J gave up 4 bases, with 17 bases separating them. CDR1 and CDR2 from the germline V gene are GTSNPN and SVGIG (reference sequence). The chain's CDR3 is CAWNSVLAGYNEQFF. CDR3 sequence (DNA): TGTGCCTGGAATTCTGTGCTAGCAGGGTACAATGAGCAGTTCTTC. Complete variable domain (other parts from reference TRBV30 and TRBJ2-1): SQTIHQWPATLVQPVGSPLSLECTVEGTSNPNLYWYRQAAGRGLQLLFYSVGIGQISSEVPQNLSASRPQDRQFILSSKKLLLSDSGFYLCAWNSVLAGYNEQFFGPGTRLTVL.

As to this clone: One end of the junction varies from germline; a read error may be responsible. This chain connects TRBV27 to TRBJ2-3; no firm D call. The V gene's germline CDR1 is MNHEY and CDR2 SMNVEV (reference sequence). CDR3 length: 19 residues. CDR3 sequence: CASSLYSIRGSTRLDTQYF. The CDR3 DNA sequence: TGTGCCAGCAGCTTATATAGTATACGTGGATCCACACGCCTAGATACGCAGTATTTT.

V usage is TRBV5-1 and J usage is TRBJ2-7, with 9 positions matching TRBD2. The CDR3 is 15 amino acids. Losses at the gene ends were 4 bases for V and 3 bases for J; bases not matched to a gene: 8. Germline values: CDR1 SGHRS, CDR2 YFSETQ. The CDR3 sequence is CASSPIAGAVYEQYF. CDR3 coding DNA: TGCGCCAGCAGCCCTATAGCGGGAGCTGTCTACGAGCAGTACTTC.

In nucleotides, the CDR3 is TGTGCCAGCAGTCGGGATTACTACGAGCAGTACTTC. Translating gives CASSRDYYEQYF. V is TRBV28 and J is TRBJ2-7, with D possibly being TRBD2 (5 bases). The germline V and J ends were trimmed by 5 bases and 3 bases, with 8 bases remaining between them. Looked up from germline, CDR1 is MDHEN and CDR2 is SYDVKM. This CDR3 spans 12 amino acids.

The genes are TRBV18 and TRBJ2-5; unclear D gene. This CDR3 comprises 15 residues. Trimming left V 6 bases short and J 3 bases short, with 17 bases between. Germline CDR1 and CDR2: KGHSH and LQKENI. In DNA, the CDR3 is TGTGCCAGCTCCCAACATGGAACAGCTAAAGAGACCCAGTACTTC. Its translation is CASSQHGTAKETQYF.

This chain connects TRBV12-5 to TRBJ1-1; TRBD1 is a possible D gene (6 bases). The V gene lost 6 bases and the J gene lost 9 bases, with 11 bases spanning the gap. This CDR3 has 11 amino acids. From germline, CDR1 is LGHNT and CDR2 FRNRAP. The CDR3 protein is CASGLGTKAFF. CDR3 DNA: TGTGCTAGTGGACTCGGGACAAAAGCTTTCTTT.

The genes are TRBV5-1 and TRBJ2-7, with D uncertain. The CDR3 runs 14 residues. Trimming cost V 7 bases and J 0 bases, with 14 bases left between them. Germline V gene data show CDR1 as SGHRS and CDR2 as YFSETQ. This chain's CDR3 is CASRERVSSYEQYF. For the CDR3, the DNA is TGCGCCAGCCGCGAAAGGGTTTCCTCCTACGAGCAGTACTTC.

The chain joins TRBV9 to TRBJ1-3; no clear D. V gave up 0 bases and J gave up 4 bases, with 11 bases separating them. The CDR3 spans 15 residues. Germline-derived CDR1 and CDR2 are SGDLS and YYNGEE. For the CDR3, the DNA is TGTGCCAGCAGCGTAGCTCGAGGGCGCGGAAACACCATATATTTT. Its translation: CASSVARGRGNTIYF.

V is TRBV18 and J is TRBJ2-3; D unclear. Trimming stripped 1 base from V and 0 bases from J, with 11 bases between. The germline gives CDR1 KGHSH, CDR2 LQKENI. The CDR3 has 16 residues. This CDR3 reads CASSPRVKQSTDTQYF. DNA of the CDR3: TGTGCCAGCTCACCACGGGTAAAGCAAAGCACAGATACGCAGTATTTT.

V usage is TRBV5-6 and J usage is TRBJ2-7, with D perhaps matching TRBD1 (6 bases). The CDR3 has 17 residues. CDR1 and CDR2 (germline): SGHDT, YYEEEE. V shed 4 bases and J shed 2 bases, with 22 bases lying between them. The CDR3 nucleotides read TGTGCCAGCAGCCCCTACCGACAGGATTTAACCCCCTACGAGCAGTACTTC. It specifies CASSPYRQDLTPYEQYF.

V is TRBV6-6 and J is TRBJ2-3, with D unresolved. V was clipped by 4 bases and J by 2 bases, with 7 bases between them. The CDR3 extends over 13 amino acids. Germline lookup yields CDR1 MNHNY and CDR2 SVGAGI (reference sequence). CDR3 coding DNA: TGTGCCAGCAGTTTAACCGCCACAGATACGCAGTATTTT. This encodes CASSLTATDTQYF.

V and J are TRBV18 and TRBJ2-3; D may match TRBD1 or TRBD2 (5 bases each). Looked up from germline, CDR1 is KGHSH and CDR2 is LQKENI. The CDR3 is made up of 15 amino acids. Trimming removed 3 bases from V and 3 bases from J, with 13 bases in between. CDR3 nucleotides: TGTGCCAGCTCACCCCCGGGACCTCGTACAGATACGCAGTATTTT. It specifies CASSPPGPRTDTQYF.

The J gene is TRBJ2-1, the V gene TRBV5-1, with TRBD2 matching over 13 bases. V lost 4 bases and J lost 2; bases outside the gene matches: 3. Germline-derived CDR1 and CDR2 are SGHRS and YFSETQ. The CDR3 is 16 residues long. This CDR3 is CASSHGLAGAYNEQFF. The CDR3 nucleotides are TGCGCCAGCAGCCACGGACTAGCGGGAGCCTACAATGAGCAGTTCTTC.

The J gene is TRBJ1-1, the V gene TRBV30; no firm D call. Trimming cost V 3 bases and J 0 bases, with 11 bases left between them. This CDR3 has 14 residues. Germline V gives CDR1 GTSNPN, CDR2 SVGIG (reference sequence). The CDR3 loop is CAWRVNAVNTEAFF. DNA for the CDR3: TGTGCCTGGAGGGTCAACGCTGTGAACACTGAAGCTTTCTTT.

V usage is TRBV25-1 and J usage is TRBJ2-7; D possibly corresponds to TRBD2 (7 bases). In germline, CDR1 is MGHDK, CDR2 SYGVNS. V dropped 5 bases and J dropped 5 bases, with 10 bases sitting between them. This CDR3 has 12 residues. In DNA, the CDR3 is TGTGCCAGCAGTCGGGGGGCGCACGAGCAGTACTTC. It translates to CASSRGAHEQYF.

The rearrangement links TRBV19 to TRBJ1-5, with D unresolved. The CDR3 has 13 amino acids. V lost 7 bases and J lost 6, with 13 bases in between. Germline lookup yields CDR1 LNHDA and CDR2 SQIVND (reference sequence). DNA for the CDR3: TGTGCCAGTAATGCGGACCGGATTCAGCCCCAGCATTTT. Its protein is CASNADRIQPQHF.

This chain links TRBV5-1 with TRBJ2-1; the D is unclear. Trimming took off 7 bases at V and 5 bases at J, with 19 bases between the two ends. Per the germline V gene, CDR1 is SGHRS and CDR2 is YFSETQ. The CDR3 contains 15 residues. The CDR3 DNA sequence: TGCGCCAGCGGAACGGGCTCCCCGCCCCACAATGAGCAGTTCTTC. It yields the protein CASGTGSPPHNEQFF.

The V gene is TRBV7-9, the J gene TRBJ1-5; a weak D match, TRBD1 (5 bases). CDR1 is SEHNR, CDR2 FQNEAQ, per germline (reference sequence). The V end was cut by 3 bases, the J end by 6 bases, with 15 bases between. This CDR3 is built from 15 residues. The CDR3 sequence: CASSFAGRELQPQHF. The CDR3 coding sequence is TGTGCCAGCAGCTTCGCCGGCAGGGAGCTTCAGCCCCAGCATTTT.